The 22 T cell receptor beta chains presented below share a single source sample, sequenced in a study of blood T cell repertoires in COVID-19. Clones were read by immunoSEQ multiplex PCR, and TCRdb kept only the in-frame ones, dropping some. The data contain roughly 100,000 clones, 75% to 90% of them singletons. The material sequenced was peripheral blood. The receptor source for this set is a human donor in a cohort sampled during active COVID-19.

The rearrangement links TRBV6-1 to TRBJ2-1; D is possibly TRBD1 (6 bases). V shed 1 base and J shed 4 bases, with 11 bases lying between them. This CDR3 contains 15 residues. Germline V gene lookup returns CDR1 MNHNS and CDR2 SASEGT. DNA of the CDR3: TGTGCCAGCAGTGAAGATTGGCAGGGGTACAATGAGCAGTTCTTC. Its translation: CASSEDWQGYNEQFF.

The chain uses TRBV18 and TRBJ1-1; tentatively, D is TRBD1 (5 bases). V was cut by 6 bases and J by 5 bases, with 16 bases left in between. The CDR3 is made up of 14 amino acids. Germline-derived CDR1 and CDR2 are KGHSH and LQKENI. CDR3 in DNA: TGTGCCAGCTCTCCGACAGCCTTGCGGACTGAAGCTTTCTTT. It specifies CASSPTALRTEAFF.

This clone was recorded only once. CDR3 region: CASSSGLAGFTGELFF. In DNA form, the CDR3 reads TGTGCCAGCAGCTCGGGACTAGCGGGGTTCACCGGGGAGCTGTTTTTT. The chain carries TRBV7-6 and TRBJ2-2; 13 bases agree with TRBD2. This CDR3 region has 16 residues. V lost 4 bases, J lost 4 bases, and 3 bases stayed unmatched. From germline, CDR1 is SGHVS and CDR2 FNYEAQ.

V and J are TRBV4-3 and TRBJ1-4; D gene ambiguous. CDR1 LGHNA and CDR2 YSLEER come from the germline V gene. The CDR3 is 18 residues long. V was pared by 0 bases and J by 8 bases, with 22 bases between. CDR3 region: CASSQELDLRAWGEKLFF. The DNA of the CDR3 is TGCGCCAGCAGCCAAGAACTAGATTTACGGGCGTGGGGAGAAAAACTGTTTTTT.

This clone was counted a single time. The V gene is TRBV18, the J gene TRBJ2-7; 8 bases fit TRBD2. The V segment lost 1 base and the J segment 5 bases; nucleotides outside the gene matches: 4. The CDR3 is 14 residues long. Per germline, CDR1 KGHSH and CDR2 LQKENI. Here the CDR3 reads CASSPRSGDNEQYF. In DNA, the CDR3 is TGTGCCAGCTCACCACGTAGCGGGGACAACGAGCAGTACTTC. Using reference TRBV18 and TRBJ2-7 for the parts outside the CDR3, the full variable domain is NAGVMQNPRHLVRRRGQEARLRCSPMKGHSHVYWYRQLPEEGLKFMVYLQKENIIDESGMPKERFSAEFPKEGPSILRIQQVVRGDSAAYFCASSPRSGDNEQYFGPGTRLTVT.

The V and J genes are TRBV29-1 and TRBJ1-4, with 7 positions matching TRBD1. The V gene's germline CDR1 is SQVTM and CDR2 ANQGSEA. The CDR3 runs to 13 residues. Unmatched junction bases numbered 5, after V lost 7 bases and J lost 3 bases. Written as DNA, the CDR3 is TGCAGCGCAGCAGGGGGTGCTAATGAAAAACTGTTTTTT. It translates to CSAAGGANEKLFF. Supplemented by reference TRBV29-1 and TRBJ1-4, the full variable domain reads SAVISQKPSRDICQRGTSLTIQCQVDSQVTMMFWYRQQPGQSLTLIATANQGSEATYESGFVIDKFPISRPNLTFSTLTVSNMSPEDSSIYLCSAAGGANEKLFFGSGTQLSVL.

The chain uses TRBV5-1 and TRBJ1-1; D may be TRBD1 (5 bases). The germline V gene encodes CDR1 SGHRS and CDR2 YFSETQ. The CDR3 covers 12 residues. The ends were cut back, 4 bases at V and 10 bases at J, with 14 bases in the middle. This CDR3 reads CASSIGRGGAFF. The CDR3 nucleotides read TGCGCCAGCAGCATCGGTCGGGGGGGAGCTTTCTTT.

To note about this clone: Other nucleotide sequences from this sample produce the same CDR3. The V and J genes are TRBV6-2 or TRBV6-3 and TRBJ1-5; 7 bases are a match to TRBD1. The CDR3 consists of 14 residues. V gave up 5 bases and J gave up 2 bases; unmatched junction bases: 3. The V gene's germline CDR1 is MNHEY and CDR2 SVGEGT. The CDR3 protein is CASSGQGGNQPQHF. As DNA, the CDR3 is TGTGCCAGCAGTGGGCAGGGGGGCAATCAGCCCCAGCATTTT.

The rearrangement uses TRBV2 and TRBJ2-7; the D is unclear. V shed 3 bases and J shed 2 bases, with 11 bases lying between them. CDR1 is SNHLY, CDR2 FYNNEI, per germline. The CDR3 covers 14 residues. The CDR3 protein is CASSERSQAYEQYF. The CDR3 bases are TGTGCCAGCAGTGAGAGGAGCCAAGCCTACGAGCAGTACTTC.

This sequence joins TRBV7-8 and TRBJ2-3; 11 bases agree with TRBD2. The V and J ends lost 1 base and 11 bases, in that order; junction bases with no gene match: 8. CDR3 length equals 15 residues. Per the germline V gene, CDR1 is SGHVS and CDR2 is FQNEAQ. Here the CDR3 DNA reads TGTGCCAGCAGCTTAGTTTCTAGCGGGGGGAACTTGCAGTATTTT. This gives the protein CASSLVSSGGNLQYF.

The rearrangement joins TRBV5-1 to TRBJ2-7, with 9 bases identical to TRBD2. There are 14 residues in the CDR3. Germline CDR1 reads SGHRS; CDR2 reads YFSETQ. V lost 1 base to trimming and J lost 5 bases; unmatched junction nucleotides: 4. The CDR3 bases are TGCGCCAGCAGCTTGCGGTCTAGCGGGGACGAGCAGTACTTC. Amino acids: CASSLRSSGDEQYF.

The gene calls are TRBV6-2 or TRBV6-3 and TRBJ2-5; the D gene is possibly TRBD1 (6 bases). This CDR3 contains 18 residues. Germline values: CDR1 MNHEY, CDR2 SVGEGT. Between the trimmed V and J ends, which lost 2 bases and 3 bases, there was a span of 22 bases. The CDR3 sequence is CASSYELGRGPGKETQYF. CDR3 DNA sequence: TGTGCCAGCAGTTACGAACTGGGCAGGGGACCCGGGAAAGAGACCCAGTACTTC.

The V and J genes are TRBV6-5 and TRBJ2-5; D possibly corresponds to TRBD2 (7 bases). Germline V CDR1 and CDR2: MNHEY, SVGAGI. This CDR3 is built from 16 residues. V dropped 0 bases and J dropped 5 bases, with 16 bases sitting between them. CDR3 nucleotide sequence: TGTGCCAGCAGTTACTCGAGTGGCGGGGGCCGGGAGACCCAGTACTTC. It encodes CASSYSSGGGRETQYF.

V and J are TRBV21-1 and TRBJ1-1; the table names TRBD1, a call not compared with the DNA. TRBV21-1 is listed as a pseudogene. The CDR3 contains 13 residues. CDR3 DNA sequence: TGTGCCAGGAAACAGCTCTGGAACACTGAAGCTTTCTTT. Translation gives CARKQLWNTEAFF.

The rearrangement uses TRBV7-2 and TRBJ2-7; D remains unclear. The CDR3 length is 15 residues. Trimming took 5 bases from V and 1 from J, leaving 15 bases between them. Germline V lookup: CDR1 SGHTA, CDR2 FQGNSA. CDR3 in amino acids: CASSPQVPFSYEQYF. The CDR3 region has the DNA TGTGCCAGCAGCCCCCAGGTCCCCTTTTCCTACGAGCAGTACTTC.

V is TRBV5-1 and J is TRBJ2-3; 11 bases match TRBD2. V lost 0 bases, J lost 2 bases, and 8 bases stayed unmatched. Germline CDR1 SGHRS, CDR2 YFSETQ. The CDR3 sequence is 18 residues long. This CDR3 reads CASSLESSGGSYTDTQYF. In DNA form, the CDR3 reads TGCGCCAGCAGCTTGGAATCTAGCGGGGGGTCATACACAGATACGCAGTATTTT.

In DNA form, the CDR3 reads TGTGCCAGCAGTTACGTCGACAAACTTGAAGCTTTCTTT. Translating gives CASSYVDKLEAFF. The rearrangement links TRBV6-6 to TRBJ1-1, with no clear D. Per the germline V gene, CDR1 is MNHNY and CDR2 is SVGAGI (reference sequence). There are 13 residues in the CDR3. The V end lost 2 bases, the J end lost 7 bases, and 11 bases lay between the germline ends.

This rearrangement joins TRBV4-1 to TRBJ2-3; 10 bases are a match to TRBD1. Trimming cost V 3 bases and J 7 bases; bases outside gene matches: 13. CDR1 is MGHRA, CDR2 YSYEKL, per germline. CDR3 length: 17 residues. The CDR3 region is CASSQEKGQGNSNTQYF. CDR3 DNA sequence: TGCGCCAGCAGCCAGGAAAAGGGACAGGGGAATTCGAATACGCAGTATTTT.

CDR3 nucleotide sequence: TGTGCCAGCAGTGGGGAGACAGGGTTACTGTCACCCCTCCACTTT. Protein sequence: CASSGETGLLSPLHF. The chain joins TRBV2 to TRBJ1-6; 7 bases align to TRBD1. CDR1 and CDR2 from the germline V gene are SNHLY and FYNNEI. The CDR3 consists of 15 residues. J gave up 10 bases and V 4 bases, and 10 bases lay outside the gene matches.

V is TRBV5-1 and J is TRBJ2-2; the D is unclear. The germline V gene has CDR1 SGHRS and CDR2 YFSETQ. The CDR3 has 14 residues. V was pared by 1 base and J by 6 bases, with 10 bases between. The CDR3 nucleotides read TGCGCCAGCAGCTTGCCAGGATCAGCCGGGGAGCTGTTTTTT. It yields the protein CASSLPGSAGELFF.

The chain recombines TRBV28 with TRBJ1-1; possibly TRBD1 for D (5 bases). CDR1 is MDHEN and CDR2 is SYDVKM in the germline V gene. The V end was cut by 0 bases, the J end by 8 bases, with 7 bases between. The CDR3 extends over 12 amino acids. The CDR3 loop is CASSLWGPEAFF. The CDR3 region has the DNA TGTGCCAGCAGTTTATGGGGGCCAGAAGCTTTCTTT.

This rearrangement joins TRBV11-3 to TRBJ2-3, with 7 bases matching TRBD2. Germline CDR1 is SGHNT and CDR2 is YENEEA. V lost 4 bases, J lost 6 bases, and 7 bases stayed unmatched. CDR3 size: 14 residues. CDR3 nucleotide sequence: TGTGCCAGCAGCTCTACTAGCGAGGGGGATACGCAGTATTTT. Residues: CASSSTSEGDTQYF.